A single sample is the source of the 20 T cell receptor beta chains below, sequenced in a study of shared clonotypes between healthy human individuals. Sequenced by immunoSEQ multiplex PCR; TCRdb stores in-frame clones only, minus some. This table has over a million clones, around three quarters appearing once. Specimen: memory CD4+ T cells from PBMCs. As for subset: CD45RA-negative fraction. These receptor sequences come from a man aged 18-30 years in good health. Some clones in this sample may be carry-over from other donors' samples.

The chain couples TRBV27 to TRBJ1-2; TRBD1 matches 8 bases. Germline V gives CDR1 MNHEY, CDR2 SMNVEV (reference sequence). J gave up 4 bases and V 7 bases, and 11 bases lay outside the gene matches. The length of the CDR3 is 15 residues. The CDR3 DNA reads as TGTGCCAGCACCACCTATGGCAGGGGGCTCTATGGCTACACCTTC. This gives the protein CASTTYGRGLYGYTF.

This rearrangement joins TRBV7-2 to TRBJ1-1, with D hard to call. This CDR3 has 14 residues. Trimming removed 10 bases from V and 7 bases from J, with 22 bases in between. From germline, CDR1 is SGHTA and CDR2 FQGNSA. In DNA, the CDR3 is TGTGCCACCTCGAGAGGGTTCGACCTCCTTGAAGCTTTCTTT. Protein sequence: CATSRGFDLLEAFF.

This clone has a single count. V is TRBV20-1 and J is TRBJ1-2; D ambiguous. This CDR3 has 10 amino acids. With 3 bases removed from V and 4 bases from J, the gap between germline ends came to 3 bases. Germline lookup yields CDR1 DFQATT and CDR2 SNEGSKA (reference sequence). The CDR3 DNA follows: TGCAGTGCTAGTGCCTATGGCTACACCTTC. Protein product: CSASAYGYTF.

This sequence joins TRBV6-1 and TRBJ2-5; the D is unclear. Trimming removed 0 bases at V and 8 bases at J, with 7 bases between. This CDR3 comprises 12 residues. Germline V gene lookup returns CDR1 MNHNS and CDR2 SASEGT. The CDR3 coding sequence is TGTGCCAGCAGTGAAGCGGGCGTCACCCAGTACTTC. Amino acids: CASSEAGVTQYF.

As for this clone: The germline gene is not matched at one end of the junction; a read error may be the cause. The CDR3 here is CASTLGQGGETQYF. The CDR3 DNA sequence: TGCGCCAGCACCTTGGGACAGGGCGGGGAGACCCAGTACTTC. The chain combines TRBV5-1 with TRBJ2-5; TRBD1 aligns across 9 bases. CDR3 length: 14 residues. In germline, CDR1 is SGHRS, CDR2 YFSETQ.

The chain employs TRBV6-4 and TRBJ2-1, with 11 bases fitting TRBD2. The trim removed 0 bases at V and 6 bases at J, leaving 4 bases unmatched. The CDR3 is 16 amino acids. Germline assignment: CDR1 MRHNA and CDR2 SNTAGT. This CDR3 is CASSDSGLAGGNEQFF. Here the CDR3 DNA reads TGTGCCAGCAGTGACTCGGGGCTAGCGGGAGGCAATGAGCAGTTCTTC.

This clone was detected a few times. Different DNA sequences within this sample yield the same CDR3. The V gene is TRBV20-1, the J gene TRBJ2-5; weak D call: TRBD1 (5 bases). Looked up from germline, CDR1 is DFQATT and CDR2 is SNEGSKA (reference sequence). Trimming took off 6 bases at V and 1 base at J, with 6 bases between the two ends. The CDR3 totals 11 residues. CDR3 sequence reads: CSARAQETQYF. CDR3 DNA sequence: TGCAGTGCCAGGGCCCAAGAGACCCAGTACTTC.

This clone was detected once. Here the CDR3 DNA reads TGCAGCGTTGTAAAGATAAGTAAGAACACTGAAGCTTTCTTT. Amino acid sequence: CSVVKISKNTEAFF. This chain joins TRBV29-1 and TRBJ1-1; D remains ambiguous. V was trimmed by 4 bases and J by 1 base, leaving 13 bases between them. Germline lookup yields CDR1 SQVTM and CDR2 ANQGSEA. CDR3 length equals 14 residues. Full variable domain (remainder filled in from reference TRBV29-1 and TRBJ1-1): SAVISQKPSRDICQRGTSLTIQCQVDSQVTMMFWYRQQPGQSLTLIATANQGSEATYESGFVIDKFPISRPNLTFSTLTVSNMSPEDSSIYLCSVVKISKNTEAFFGQGTRLTVV.

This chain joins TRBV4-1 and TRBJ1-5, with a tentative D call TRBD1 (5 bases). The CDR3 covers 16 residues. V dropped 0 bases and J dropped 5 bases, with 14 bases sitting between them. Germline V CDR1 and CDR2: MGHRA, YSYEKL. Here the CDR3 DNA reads TGCGCCAGCAGCCAAGATTATGGTTCAGGGTATCAGCCCCAGCATTTT. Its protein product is CASSQDYGSGYQPQHF.

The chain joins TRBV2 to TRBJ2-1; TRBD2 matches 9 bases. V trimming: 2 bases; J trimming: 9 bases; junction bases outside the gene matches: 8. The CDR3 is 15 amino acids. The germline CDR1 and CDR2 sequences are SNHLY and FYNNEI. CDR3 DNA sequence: TGTGCCAGCAGTGAAAATATAGCGGGAGCGGGTGAGCAGTTCTTC. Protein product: CASSENIAGAGEQFF.

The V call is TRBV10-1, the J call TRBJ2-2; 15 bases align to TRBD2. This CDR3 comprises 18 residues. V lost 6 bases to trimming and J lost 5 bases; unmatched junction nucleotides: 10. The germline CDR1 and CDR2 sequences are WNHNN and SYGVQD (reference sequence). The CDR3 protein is CASRPGLAGGRGTGELFF. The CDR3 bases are TGCGCCAGCAGACCGGGACTAGCGGGAGGCAGAGGAACCGGGGAGCTGTTTTTT.

This chain's CDR3 is CASSADTGTEAFF. CDR3 sequence (DNA): TGTGCCAGCAGCGCTGATACGGGCACTGAAGCTTTCTTT. The rearrangement joins TRBV2 to TRBJ1-1; D is uncertain. Per germline, CDR1 SNHLY and CDR2 FYNNEI. The length of the CDR3 is 13 residues. The ends were cut back, 6 bases at V and 4 bases at J, with 12 bases in the middle.

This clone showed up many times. For the CDR3, the DNA is TGTGCCTGGAGTTACCGGCTGGGGGAAAAACTGTTTTTT. Encoded protein: CAWSYRLGEKLFF. The V call is TRBV30, the J call TRBJ1-4, with unresolved D. The V end lost 2 bases, the J end lost 8 bases, and 12 bases lay between the germline ends. Germline assignment: CDR1 GTSNPN and CDR2 SVGIG (reference sequence). The CDR3 spans 13 residues.

The CDR3 is CASGQDRVSDTQYF. Written as DNA, the CDR3 is TGTGCCAGCGGACAGGACAGGGTTTCAGATACGCAGTATTTT. The chain combines TRBV7-9 with TRBJ2-3; 8 bases agree with TRBD1. The V gene end was trimmed by 8 bases and the J gene end by 4 bases; junction bases not matched to a gene: 8. The CDR3 length is 14 residues. CDR1 and CDR2 (germline): SEHNR, FQNEAQ (reference sequence). The whole variable domain, remainder taken from reference TRBV7-9 and TRBJ2-3, is DTGVSQNPRHKITKRGQNVTFRCDPISEHNRLYWYRQTLGQGPEFLTYFQNEAQLEKSRLLSDRFSAERPKGSFSTLEIQRTEQGDSAMYLCASGQDRVSDTQYFGPGTRLTVL.

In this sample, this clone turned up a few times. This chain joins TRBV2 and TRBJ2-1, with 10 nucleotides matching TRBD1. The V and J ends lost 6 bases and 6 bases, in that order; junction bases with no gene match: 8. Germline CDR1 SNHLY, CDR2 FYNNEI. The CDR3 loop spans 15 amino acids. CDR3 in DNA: TGTGCCAGCAGGGTCGACAGGGGGCTTGGCAATGAGCAGTTCTTC. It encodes CASRVDRGLGNEQFF.

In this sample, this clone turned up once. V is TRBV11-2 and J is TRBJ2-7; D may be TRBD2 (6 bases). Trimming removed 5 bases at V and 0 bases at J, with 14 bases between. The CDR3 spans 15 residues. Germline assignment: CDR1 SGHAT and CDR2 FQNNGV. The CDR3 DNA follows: TGTGCCAGCAGCGACCGGGGGTACGGCTCCTACGAGCAGTACTTC. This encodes CASSDRGYGSYEQYF.

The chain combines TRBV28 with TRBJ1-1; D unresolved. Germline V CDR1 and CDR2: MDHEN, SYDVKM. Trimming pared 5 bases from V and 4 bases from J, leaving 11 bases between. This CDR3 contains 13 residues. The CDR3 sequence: CASSPRSTTEAFF. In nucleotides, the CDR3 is TGTGCCAGCAGTCCGAGGAGCACCACTGAAGCTTTCTTT.

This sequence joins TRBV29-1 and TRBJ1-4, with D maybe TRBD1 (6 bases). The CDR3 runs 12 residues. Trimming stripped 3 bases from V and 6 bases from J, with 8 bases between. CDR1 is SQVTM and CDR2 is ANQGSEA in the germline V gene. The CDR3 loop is CSVEGAHEKLFF. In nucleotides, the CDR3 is TGCAGCGTTGAGGGGGCGCATGAAAAACTGTTTTTT.

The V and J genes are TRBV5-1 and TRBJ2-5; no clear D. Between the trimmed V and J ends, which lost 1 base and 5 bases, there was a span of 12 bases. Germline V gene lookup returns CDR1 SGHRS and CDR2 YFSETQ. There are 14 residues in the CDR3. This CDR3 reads CASSLTVGDETQYF. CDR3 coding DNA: TGCGCCAGCAGCTTGACAGTGGGTGATGAGACCCAGTACTTC.

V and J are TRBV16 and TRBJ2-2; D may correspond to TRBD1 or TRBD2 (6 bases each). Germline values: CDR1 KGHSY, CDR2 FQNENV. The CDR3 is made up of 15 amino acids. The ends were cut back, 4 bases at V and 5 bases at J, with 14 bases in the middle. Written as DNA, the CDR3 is TGTGCCAGCAGCCCCCTTCGGGGGCCAACCGGGGAGCTGTTTTTT. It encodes CASSPLRGPTGELFF.